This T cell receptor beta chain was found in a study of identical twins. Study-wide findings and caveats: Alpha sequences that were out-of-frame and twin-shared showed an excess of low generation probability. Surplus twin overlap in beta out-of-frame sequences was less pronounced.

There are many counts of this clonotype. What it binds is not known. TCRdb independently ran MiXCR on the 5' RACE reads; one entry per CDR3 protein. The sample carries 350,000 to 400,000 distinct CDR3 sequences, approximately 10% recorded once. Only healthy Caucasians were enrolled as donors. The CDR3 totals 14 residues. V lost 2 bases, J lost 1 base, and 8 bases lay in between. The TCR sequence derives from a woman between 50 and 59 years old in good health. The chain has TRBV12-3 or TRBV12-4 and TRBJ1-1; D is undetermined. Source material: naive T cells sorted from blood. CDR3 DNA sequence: TGTGCCAGCAGTTTAACTCAATCGAACACTGAAGCTTTCTTT. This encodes CASSLTQSNTEAFF.